This is a list of T cell receptor beta chains from one sample in a study of shared clonotypes between healthy human individuals. TCRdb's copy holds only in-frame clones and misses some; the assay was immunoSEQ multiplex PCR. In the table there are about 2,100,000 clones, about 93% of which are singletons. Sequenced input: naive CD8+ T cells from PBMCs. The source is a man younger than 35 in good health. Some clones in this sample may be carry-over from other donors' samples. The CDR3 runs from the conserved cysteine through the conserved F or W. Fields, in order: clone size, D gene, J gene, V gene, CDR3 protein, CDR3 DNA. The D gene is left open where the match is weak. Size values are once, few and many counts, or a class for expanded clones, and some rows have none.

>few|.|TRBJ1-1|TRBV12-5
CASGFAADSGGTEAFF
TGTGCTAGTGGTTTCGCCGCGGACTCCGGGGGCACTGAAGCTTTCTTT
>once|TRBD2|TRBJ2-1|TRBV4-3
CASSPTSGRAPDEQFF
TGCGCCAGCAGCCCTACTAGCGGGAGGGCCCCAGATGAGCAGTTCTTC
>once|.|TRBJ1-4|TRBV5-5
CASSSDPGMTNEKLFF
TGTGCCAGCAGTTCCGACCCAGGGATGACTAATGAAAAACTGTTTTTT
>few|.|TRBJ1-1|TRBV7-9
CASSFVQGVTEAFF
TGTGCCAGCAGCTTTGTCCAAGGGGTCACTGAAGCTTTCTTT
>once|TRBD1|TRBJ1-1|TRBV27
CASSPTGAPNTEAFF
TGTGCCAGCAGTCCCACAGGGGCCCCGAACACTGAAGCTTTCTTT
>.|TRBD1|TRBJ2-5|TRBV27
CASTPGKGAETQYF
TGTGCCAGCACCCCGGGGAAGGGGGCGGAGACCCAGTACTTC
>.|TRBD2|TRBJ2-3|TRBV9
CASSFSTSGSTDTQYF
TGTGCCAGCAGCTTCTCGACTAGCGGGAGCACAGATACGCAGTATTTT
>.|TRBD1|TRBJ2-7|TRBV28
CASSLLGQYSSYEQYF
TGTGCCAGCAGTTTATTGGGACAGTACAGCTCCTACGAGCAGTACTTC
>.|.|TRBJ2-7|TRBV2
CASSVAPWTLTSSYEQYF
TGTGCCAGCAGTGTGGCCCCATGGACGCTTACGAGCTCCTACGAGCAGTACTTC
>.|TRBD2|TRBJ2-1|TRBV6-1
CASSTLAGAEEQFF
TGTGCCAGCAGCACACTAGCGGGAGCGGAAGAGCAGTTCTTC
>.|.|TRBJ2-1|TRBV27
CASSLGLESSYNEQFF
TGTGCCAGCAGTTTGGGTCTGGAGAGCTCCTACAATGAGCAGTTCTTC
>.|.|TRBJ1-1|TRBV5-1
CASSLGGLEAFF
TGCGCCAGCAGCTTGGGAGGACTCGAAGCTTTCTTT
>.|TRBD1|TRBJ1-5|TRBV27
CASSLGQGYSNQPQHF
TGTGCCAGCAGTTTAGGACAGGGGTATAGCAATCAGCCCCAGCATTTT
>once|.|TRBJ1-1|TRBV11-1
CASSLGTGMNTEAFF
TGTGCCAGCAGCCTCGGGACCGGGATGAACACTGAAGCTTTCTTT
>.|TRBD1|TRBJ1-2|TRBV5-1
CASSFGTENYGYTF
TGCGCCAGCAGCTTCGGGACAGAGAACTATGGCTACACCTTC
>.|TRBD2|TRBJ2-3|TRBV4-1
CASSLPSSGGTDTQYF
TGCGCCAGCAGCCTACCATCCAGCGGGGGCACAGATACGCAGTATTTT
>.|.|TRBJ2-7|TRBV2
CASRGTLGYEQYF
TGTGCCAGCCGAGGGACTCTGGGGTACGAGCAGTACTTC
>once|TRBD1|TRBJ1-2|TRBV6-1
CASSLRGANGYTF
TGTGCCAGCAGTCTCAGGGGGGCGAATGGCTACACCTTC
>.|.|TRBJ1-3|TRBV4-2
CASSENRVSGNTIYF
TGTGCCAGCAGCGAAAACAGGGTGTCTGGAAACACCATATATTTT
>.|TRBD2|TRBJ2-1|TRBV27
CASSLLGLTSGSFGEQFF
TGTGCCAGCAGTTTATTGGGCCTGACTAGCGGGAGCTTCGGTGAGCAGTTCTTC
>once|TRBD2|TRBJ2-3|TRBV19
CASSSQGGLATDTQYF
TGTGCCAGTAGTTCCCAGGGGGGACTAGCAACAGATACGCAGTATTTT
>once|.|TRBJ2-7|TRBV27
CASSPDRPYEQYF
TGTGCCAGCAGCCCGGACAGACCTTACGAGCAGTACTTC
>.|.|TRBJ2-7|TRBV27
CASSSGPSYEQYF
TGTGCCAGCAGTTCGGGGCCATCCTACGAGCAGTACTTC
>.|TRBD2|TRBJ2-7|TRBV10-3
CAISDPTASGRAWYEQYF
TGTGCCATCAGTGACCCAACGGCTAGCGGGAGGGCCTGGTACGAGCAGTACTTC
>.|.|TRBJ1-2|TRBV7-9
CASTGTANYGYTF
TGTGCCAGCACAGGGACGGCCAACTATGGCTACACCTTC
>.|TRBD1|TRBJ1-2|TRBV19
CASRTGGHGYTF
TGTGCCAGTAGAACAGGGGGCCATGGCTACACCTTC
>.|.|TRBJ2-5|TRBV7-9
CASSARTEVRETQYF
TGTGCCAGCAGCGCTCGGACAGAAGTTCGTGAGACCCAGTACTTC
>.|TRBD2|TRBJ2-7|TRBV5-8
CASSFGTSGAAQYF
TGTGCCAGCAGCTTCGGGACTAGCGGGGCAGCGCAGTACTTC
>.|.|TRBJ2-7|TRBV5-5
CASSLISFYEQYF
TGTGCCAGCAGCTTGATAAGTTTCTACGAGCAGTACTTC
>.|.|TRBJ2-1|TRBV27
CASSFRQLGYNEQFF
TGTGCCAGCAGTTTTCGCCAGTTGGGATACAATGAGCAGTTCTTC
>.|TRBD2|TRBJ2-1|TRBV29-1
CSVGRGLNGNEQFF
TGCAGCGTCGGACGGGGACTAAACGGGAATGAGCAGTTCTTC
>.|TRBD1|TRBJ2-5|TRBV15
CATGARGKETQYF
TGTGCCACCGGGGCCAGGGGGAAAGAGACCCAGTACTTC
>.|.|TRBJ1-5|TRBV18
CASPTSTGSNQPQHF
TGTGCCAGCCCCACCTCTACAGGGAGCAATCAGCCCCAGCATTTT
>.|.|TRBJ1-1|TRBV28
CASSLSGETLEAFF
TGTGCCAGCAGTTTAAGCGGGGAGACCCTAGAAGCTTTCTTT
>.|TRBD1|TRBJ2-7|TRBV6-1
CASSDEGQPKEGEQYF
TGTGCCAGCAGTGACGAGGGACAGCCAAAGGAAGGCGAGCAGTACTTC
>.|.|TRBJ2-7|TRBV6-1
CASSSRDVATYEQYF
TGTGCCAGCAGCTCCCGGGACGTTGCCACCTACGAGCAGTACTTC
>.|.|TRBJ2-7|TRBV4-1
CASSQDLWEAAYEQYF
TGCGCCAGCAGCCAAGATTTGTGGGAGGCGGCCTACGAGCAGTACTTC